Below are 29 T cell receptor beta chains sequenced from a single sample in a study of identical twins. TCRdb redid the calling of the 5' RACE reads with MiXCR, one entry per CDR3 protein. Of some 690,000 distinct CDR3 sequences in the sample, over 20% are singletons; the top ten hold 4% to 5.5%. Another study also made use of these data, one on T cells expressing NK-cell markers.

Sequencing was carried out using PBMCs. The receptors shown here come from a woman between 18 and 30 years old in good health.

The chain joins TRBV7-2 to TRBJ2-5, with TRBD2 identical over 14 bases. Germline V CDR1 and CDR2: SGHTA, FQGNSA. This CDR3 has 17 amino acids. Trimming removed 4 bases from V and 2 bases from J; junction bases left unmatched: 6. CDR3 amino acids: CASSSGLAGGRQETQYF. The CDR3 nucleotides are TGTGCCAGCAGCTCCGGACTAGCGGGAGGCAGGCAAGAGACCCAGTACTTC.

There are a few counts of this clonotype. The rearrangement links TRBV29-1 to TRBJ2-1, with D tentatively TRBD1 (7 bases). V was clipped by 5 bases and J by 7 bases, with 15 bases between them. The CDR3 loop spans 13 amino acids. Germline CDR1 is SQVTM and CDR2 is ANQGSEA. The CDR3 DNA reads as TGCAGCGTTCTTAGGGGGCGGGATAATGAGCAGTTCTTC. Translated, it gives CSVLRGRDNEQFF.

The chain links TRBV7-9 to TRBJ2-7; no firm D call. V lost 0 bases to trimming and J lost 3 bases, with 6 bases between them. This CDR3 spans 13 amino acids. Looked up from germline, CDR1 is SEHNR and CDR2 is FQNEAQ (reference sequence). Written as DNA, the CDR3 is TGTGCCAGCAGCTTAGCATATATCTACGAGCAGTACTTC. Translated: CASSLAYIYEQYF.

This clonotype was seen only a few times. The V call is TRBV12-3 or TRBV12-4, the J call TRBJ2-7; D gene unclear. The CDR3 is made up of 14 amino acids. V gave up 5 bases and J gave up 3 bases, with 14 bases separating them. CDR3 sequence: CASSLSEIFYEQYF. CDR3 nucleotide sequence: TGTGCCAGCAGTCTGAGCGAGATATTCTACGAGCAGTACTTC.

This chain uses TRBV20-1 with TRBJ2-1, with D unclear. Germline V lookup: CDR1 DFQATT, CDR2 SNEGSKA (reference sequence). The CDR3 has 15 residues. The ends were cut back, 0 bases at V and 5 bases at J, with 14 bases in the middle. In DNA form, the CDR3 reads TGCAGTGCTAGAGATGCAAGGGCGATGAACAATGAGCAGTTCTTC. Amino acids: CSARDARAMNNEQFF.

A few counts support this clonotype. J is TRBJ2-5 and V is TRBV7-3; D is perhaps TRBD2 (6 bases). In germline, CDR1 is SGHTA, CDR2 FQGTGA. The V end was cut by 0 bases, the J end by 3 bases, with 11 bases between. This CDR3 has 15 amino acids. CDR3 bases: TGTGCCAGCAGCTTAACAGGAGCGGGCGAAGAGACCCAGTACTTC. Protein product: CASSLTGAGEETQYF.

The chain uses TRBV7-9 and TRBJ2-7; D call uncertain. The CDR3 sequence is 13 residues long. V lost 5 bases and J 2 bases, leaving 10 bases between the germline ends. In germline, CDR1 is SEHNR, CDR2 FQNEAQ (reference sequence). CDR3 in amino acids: CASSPPDPYEQYF. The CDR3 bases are TGTGCCAGCAGCCCCCCGGACCCCTACGAGCAGTACTTC.

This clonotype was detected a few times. This chain's CDR3 is CASSRPGHGFYEQYF. CDR3 nucleotide sequence: TGTGCCAGCAGTCGACCGGGACACGGCTTTTACGAGCAGTACTTC. The chain is built from TRBV7-2 and TRBJ2-7, with TRBD1 as a possible D gene (6 bases). There are 15 residues in the CDR3. CDR1 is SGHTA, CDR2 FQGNSA, per germline. Trimming pared 6 bases from V and 4 bases from J, leaving 19 bases between.

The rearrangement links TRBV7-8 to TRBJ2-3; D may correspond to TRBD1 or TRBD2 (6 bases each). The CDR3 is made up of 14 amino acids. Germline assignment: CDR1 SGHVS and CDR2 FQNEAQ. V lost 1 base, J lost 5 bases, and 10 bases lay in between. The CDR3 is CASSLVGGKDTQYF. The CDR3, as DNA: TGTGCCAGCAGCTTAGTAGGGGGGAAAGATACGCAGTATTTT. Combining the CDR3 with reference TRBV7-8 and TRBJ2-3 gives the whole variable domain GAGVSQSPRYKVAKRGQDVALRCDPISGHVSLFWYQQALGQGPEFLTYFQNEAQLDKSGLPSDRFFAERPEGSVSTLKIQRTQQEDSAVYLCASSLVGGKDTQYFGPGTRLTVL.

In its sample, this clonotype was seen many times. The CDR3 protein is CASSLQGAGANVLTF. The DNA for the CDR3 is TGTGCCAGCAGCTTACAGGGGGCTGGGGCCAACGTCCTGACTTTC. V and J are TRBV7-2 and TRBJ2-6; 7 nucleotides align to TRBD1. CDR1 and CDR2 from the germline V gene are SGHTA and FQGNSA. CDR3 length: 15 amino acids. The V and J ends lost 2 bases and 2 bases, in that order; junction bases with no gene match: 0.

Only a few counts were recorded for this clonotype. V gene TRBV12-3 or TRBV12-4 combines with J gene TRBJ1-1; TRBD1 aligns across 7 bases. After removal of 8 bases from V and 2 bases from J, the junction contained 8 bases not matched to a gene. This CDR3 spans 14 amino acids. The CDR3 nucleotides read TGTGCCAGCTTCAGGAGGGGGCGCAACACTGAAGCTTTCTTT. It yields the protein CASFRRGRNTEAFF.

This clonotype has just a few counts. The CDR3 region is CACGTGTNYGYTF. DNA for the CDR3: TGTGCGTGCGGGACAGGAACTAACTATGGCTACACCTTC. The chain employs TRBV10-3 and TRBJ1-2, with 8 nucleotides matching TRBD1. There are 13 residues in the CDR3. Germline loops: CDR1 ENHRY, CDR2 SYGVKD.

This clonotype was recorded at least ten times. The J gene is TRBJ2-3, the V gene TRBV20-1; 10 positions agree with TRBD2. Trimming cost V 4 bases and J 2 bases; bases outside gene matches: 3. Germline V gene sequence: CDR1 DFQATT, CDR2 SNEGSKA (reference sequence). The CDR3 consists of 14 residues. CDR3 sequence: CSATTSGVTDTQYF. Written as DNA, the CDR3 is TGCAGTGCTACCACTAGCGGGGTCACAGATACGCAGTATTTT.

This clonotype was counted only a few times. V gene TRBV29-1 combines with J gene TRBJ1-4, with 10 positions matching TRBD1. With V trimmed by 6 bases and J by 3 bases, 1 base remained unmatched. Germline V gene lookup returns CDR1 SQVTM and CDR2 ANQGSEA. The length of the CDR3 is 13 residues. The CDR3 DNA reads TGCAGCGTGGGACAGGGGTCTAATGAAAAACTGTTTTTT. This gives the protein CSVGQGSNEKLFF.

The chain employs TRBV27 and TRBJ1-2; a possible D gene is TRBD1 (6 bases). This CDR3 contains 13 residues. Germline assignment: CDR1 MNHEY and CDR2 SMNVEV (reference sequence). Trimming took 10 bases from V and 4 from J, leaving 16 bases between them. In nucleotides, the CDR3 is TGTGCCACCACAGGGTTTGATTCCTATGGCTACACCTTC. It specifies CATTGFDSYGYTF.

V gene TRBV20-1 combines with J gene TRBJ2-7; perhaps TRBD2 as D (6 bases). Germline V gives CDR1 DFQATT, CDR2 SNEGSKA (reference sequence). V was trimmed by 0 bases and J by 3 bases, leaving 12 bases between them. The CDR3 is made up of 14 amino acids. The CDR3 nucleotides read TGCAGTGCTAGAGATCCCGGACTATTCTACGAGCAGTACTTC. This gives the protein CSARDPGLFYEQYF.

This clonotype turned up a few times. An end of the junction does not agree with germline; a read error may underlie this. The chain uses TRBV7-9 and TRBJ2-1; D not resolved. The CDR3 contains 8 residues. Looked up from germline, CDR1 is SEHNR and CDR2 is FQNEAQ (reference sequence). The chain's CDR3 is CASSPRAF. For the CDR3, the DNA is TGTGCCAGCAGCCCCCGGGCCTTC. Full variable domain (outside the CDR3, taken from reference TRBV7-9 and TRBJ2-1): DTGVSQNPRHKITKRGQNVTFRCDPISEHNRLYWYRQTLGQGPEFLTYFQNEAQLEKSRLLSDRFSAERPKGSFSTLEIQRTEQGDSAMYLCASSPRAFGPGTRLTVL.

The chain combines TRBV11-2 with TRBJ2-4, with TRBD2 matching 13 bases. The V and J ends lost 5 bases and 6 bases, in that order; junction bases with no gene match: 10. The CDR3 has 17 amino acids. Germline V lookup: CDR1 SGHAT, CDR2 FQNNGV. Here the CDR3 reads CASSPGLAGARRNIQYF. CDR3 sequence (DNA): TGTGCCAGCAGCCCCGGACTAGCGGGAGCTAGGAGAAACATTCAGTACTTC. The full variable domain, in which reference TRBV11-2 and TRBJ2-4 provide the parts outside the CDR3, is EAGVAQSPRYKIIEKRQSVAFWCNPISGHATLYWYQQILGQGPKLLIQFQNNGVVDDSQLPKDRFSAERLKGVDSTLKIQPAKLEDSAVYLCASSPGLAGARRNIQYFGAGTRLSVL.

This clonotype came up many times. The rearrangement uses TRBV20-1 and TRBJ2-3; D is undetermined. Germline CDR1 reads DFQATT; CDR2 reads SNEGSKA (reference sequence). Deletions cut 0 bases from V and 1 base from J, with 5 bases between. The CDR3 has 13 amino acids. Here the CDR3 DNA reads TGCAGTGCTAGAGATTTGGGCACAGATACGCAGTATTTT. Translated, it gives CSARDLGTDTQYF.

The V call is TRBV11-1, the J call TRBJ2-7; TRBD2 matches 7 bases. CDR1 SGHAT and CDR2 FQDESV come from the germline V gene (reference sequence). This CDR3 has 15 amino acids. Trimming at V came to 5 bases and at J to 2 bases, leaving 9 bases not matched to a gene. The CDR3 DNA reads TGTGCCAGCAGCGCAGGGAGGGGACGGGCCTACGAGCAGTACTTC. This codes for CASSAGRGRAYEQYF.

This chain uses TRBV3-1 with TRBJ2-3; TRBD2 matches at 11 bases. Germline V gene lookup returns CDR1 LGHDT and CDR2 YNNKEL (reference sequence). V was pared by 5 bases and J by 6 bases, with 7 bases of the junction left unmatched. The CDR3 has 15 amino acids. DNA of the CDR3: TGTGCCAGCAGCGCTTCTAGCGGGGGGCGCGATACGCAGTATTTT. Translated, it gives CASSASSGGRDTQYF.

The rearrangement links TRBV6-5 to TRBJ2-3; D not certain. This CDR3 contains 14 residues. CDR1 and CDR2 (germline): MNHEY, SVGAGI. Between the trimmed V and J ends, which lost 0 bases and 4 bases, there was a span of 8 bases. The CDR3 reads CASSYSTSADTQYF. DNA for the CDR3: TGTGCCAGCAGTTACTCGACCTCAGCAGATACGCAGTATTTT.

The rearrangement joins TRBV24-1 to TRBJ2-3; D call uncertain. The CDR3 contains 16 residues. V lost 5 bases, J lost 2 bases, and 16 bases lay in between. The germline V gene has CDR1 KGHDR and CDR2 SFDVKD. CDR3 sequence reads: CATSAPLSLPTDTQYF. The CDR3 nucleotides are TGTGCCACCAGTGCCCCCTTAAGCCTCCCCACAGATACGCAGTATTTT.

The CDR3 here is CASSLYRQGEAKNIQYF. For the CDR3, the DNA is TGTGCCAGCAGCTTATATAGACAGGGGGAGGCCAAAAACATTCAGTACTTC. The chain has TRBV5-6 and TRBJ2-4; 9 bases line up with TRBD1. The CDR3 contains 17 residues. The J segment lost 1 base and the V segment lost 2 bases, leaving 7 bases of the junction unmatched. The germline gives CDR1 SGHDT, CDR2 YYEEEE.

CDR3: CSSCDTGTTNEQFF. DNA for the CDR3: TGCAGCTCATGCGATACTGGGACCACTAATGAGCAGTTCTTC. The V and J genes are TRBV29-1 and TRBJ2-1; the D call may be TRBD1 or TRBD2 (5 bases each). V dropped 8 bases and J dropped 7 bases, with 21 bases sitting between them. Germline V gene data show CDR1 as SQVTM and CDR2 as ANQGSEA. This CDR3 contains 14 residues.

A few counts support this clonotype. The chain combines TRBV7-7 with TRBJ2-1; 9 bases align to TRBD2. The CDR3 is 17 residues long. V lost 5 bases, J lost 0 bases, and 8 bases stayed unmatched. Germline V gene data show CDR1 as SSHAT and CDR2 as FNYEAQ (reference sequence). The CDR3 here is CASSTLAGRSSYNEQFF. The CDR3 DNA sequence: TGTGCCAGCAGCACCCTAGCGGGACGGAGCTCCTACAATGAGCAGTTCTTC.

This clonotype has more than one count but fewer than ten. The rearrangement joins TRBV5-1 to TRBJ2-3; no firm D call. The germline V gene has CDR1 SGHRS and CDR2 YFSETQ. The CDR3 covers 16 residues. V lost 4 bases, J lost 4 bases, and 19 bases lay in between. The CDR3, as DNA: TGCGCCAGCAGCCCTGAGACCAGTCTTGGGGCAGATACGCAGTATTTT. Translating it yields CASSPETSLGADTQYF.

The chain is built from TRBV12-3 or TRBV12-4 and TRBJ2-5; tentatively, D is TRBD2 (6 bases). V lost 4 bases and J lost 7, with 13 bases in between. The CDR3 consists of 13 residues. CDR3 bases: TGTGCCAGCAGTTCCCGACTAGATGGGACCCAGTACTTC. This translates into CASSSRLDGTQYF.

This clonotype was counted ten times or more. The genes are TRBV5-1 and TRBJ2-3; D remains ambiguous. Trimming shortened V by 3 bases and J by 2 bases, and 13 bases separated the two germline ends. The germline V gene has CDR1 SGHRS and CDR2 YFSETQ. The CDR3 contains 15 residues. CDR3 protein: CASSSDRADTDTQYF. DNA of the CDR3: TGCGCCAGCAGCTCAGACCGGGCGGACACAGATACGCAGTATTTT.